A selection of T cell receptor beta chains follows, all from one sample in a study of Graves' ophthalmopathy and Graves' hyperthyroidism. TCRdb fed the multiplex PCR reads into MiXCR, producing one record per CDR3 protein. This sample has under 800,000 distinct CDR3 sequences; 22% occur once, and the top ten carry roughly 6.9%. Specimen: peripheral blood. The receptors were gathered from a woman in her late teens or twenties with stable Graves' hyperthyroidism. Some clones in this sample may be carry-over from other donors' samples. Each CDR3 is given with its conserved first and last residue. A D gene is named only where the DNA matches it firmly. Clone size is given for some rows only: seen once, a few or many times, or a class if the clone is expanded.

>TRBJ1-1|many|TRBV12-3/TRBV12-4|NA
CASREQGLLNTEAFF
TGTGCCAGCAGAGAGCAGGGACTCCTGAACACTGAAGCTTTCTTT
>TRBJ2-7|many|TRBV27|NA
CASSSVRVVPSYEQYF
TGTGCCAGCAGTTCCGTAAGGGTCGTCCCCTCCTACGAGCAGTACTTC
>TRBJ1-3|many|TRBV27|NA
CASSLDRSTGNTIYF
TGTGCCAGCAGTTTAGACAGATCAACTGGAAACACCATATATTTT
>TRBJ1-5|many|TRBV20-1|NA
CSARGTTGPNAYSNQPQHF
TGCAGTGCTAGAGGAACTACGGGGCCCAACGCTTATAGCAATCAGCCCCAGCATTTT
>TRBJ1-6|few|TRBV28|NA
CASIGFSSYNSPLHF
TGTGCCAGCATAGGGTTCAGCTCCTATAATTCACCCCTCCACTTT
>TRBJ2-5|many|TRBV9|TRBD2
CASSALAGQETQYF
TGTGCCAGCAGCGCCCTAGCGGGGCAAGAGACCCAGTACTTC
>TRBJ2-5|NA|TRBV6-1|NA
CASSSLRGWILEETQYF
TGTGCCAGCAGCTCCCTGAGGGGCTGGATACTCGAAGAGACCCAGTACTTC
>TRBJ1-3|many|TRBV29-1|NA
CSVEVGAVGGNTIYF
TGCAGCGTTGAAGTCGGGGCTGTTGGTGGAAACACCATATATTTT
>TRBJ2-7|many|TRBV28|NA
CASVKTGRFYEQYF
TGTGCCAGCGTTAAGACGGGGCGATTTTACGAGCAGTACTTC
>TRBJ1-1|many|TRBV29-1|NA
CSVVGQMNTEAFF
TGCAGCGTTGTGGGACAAATGAACACTGAAGCTTTCTTT
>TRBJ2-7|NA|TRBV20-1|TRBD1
CSVQAATGADERYF
TGCAGTGTCCAGGCAGCCACAGGGGCGGACGAGCGGTACTTC
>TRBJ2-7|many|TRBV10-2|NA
CASSESPGHSYEQYF
TGCGCCAGCAGTGAGTCGCCAGGGCACTCCTACGAGCAGTACTTC
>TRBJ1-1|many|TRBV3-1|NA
CASSQALNTEAFF
TGTGCCAGCAGCCAAGCACTGAACACTGAAGCTTTCTTT
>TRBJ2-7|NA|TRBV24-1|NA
CATSEGQGTPYEQYF
TGTGCCACCAGTGAAGGGCAGGGGACTCCCTACGAGCAGTACTTC
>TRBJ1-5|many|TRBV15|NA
CATSRGGGNQPQHF
TGTGCCACCAGCAGGGGAGGGGGCAATCAGCCCCAGCATTTT
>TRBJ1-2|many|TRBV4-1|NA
CASSQGEAYGYTF
TGCGCCAGCAGCCAGGGGGAGGCCTATGGCTACACCTTC
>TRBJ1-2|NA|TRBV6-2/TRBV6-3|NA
CASSQRPLINYGYTF
TGTGCCAGCAGTCAGCGACCCCTAATCAACTATGGCTACACCTTC
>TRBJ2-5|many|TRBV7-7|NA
CASSPPTNQETQYF
TGTGCCAGCAGCCCCCCGACTAACCAAGAGACCCAGTACTTC
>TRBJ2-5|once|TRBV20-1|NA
CSAPSLEQETQYF
TGCAGTGCGCCGAGTCTAGAGCAAGAGACCCAGTACTTC
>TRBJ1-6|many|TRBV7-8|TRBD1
CASSLGGQGILWGSYNSPLHF
TGTGCCAGCAGCTTAGGAGGACAGGGGATCCTTTGGGGCTCCTATAATTCACCCCTCCACTTT
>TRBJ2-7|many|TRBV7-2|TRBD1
CASRRDRGLSYEQYF
TGTGCCAGCAGACGGGACAGGGGGCTCTCCTACGAGCAGTACTTC
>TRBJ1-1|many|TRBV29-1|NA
CSVEDLGGLAEAFF
TGCAGCGTTGAAGATTTGGGGGGTTTGGCTGAAGCTTTCTTT
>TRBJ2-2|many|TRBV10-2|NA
CASSGTEIFTGELFF
TGCGCCAGCAGTGGTACAGAGATCTTCACCGGGGAGCTGTTTTTT
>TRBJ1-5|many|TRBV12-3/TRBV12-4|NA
CASNRYSNQPQHF
TGTGCCAGCAATCGCTATAGCAATCAGCCCCAGCATTTT
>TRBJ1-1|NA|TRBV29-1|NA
CSVGEPLRAFF
TGCAGCGTTGGAGAGCCCCTAAGGGCTTTCTTT
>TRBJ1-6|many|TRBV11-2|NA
CASSLDPGDNSPLHF
TGTGCCAGCAGCTTAGACCCAGGGGACAATTCACCCCTCCACTTT
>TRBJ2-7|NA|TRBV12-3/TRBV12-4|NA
CASSLSSIEQYF
TGTGCCAGCAGTTTATCAAGCATCGAGCAGTACTTC
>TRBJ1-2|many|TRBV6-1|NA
CASSEWGLLSYGYTF
TGTGCCAGCAGTGAATGGGGACTCCTATCCTATGGCTACACCTTC
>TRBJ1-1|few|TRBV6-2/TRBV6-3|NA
CASSYFVGNTEAFF
TGTGCCAGCAGTTACTTCGTGGGGAACACTGAAGCTTTCTTT
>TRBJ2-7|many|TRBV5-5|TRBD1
CASSFDRVRDEQYF
TGTGCCAGCAGCTTTGACAGGGTACGTGACGAGCAGTACTTC
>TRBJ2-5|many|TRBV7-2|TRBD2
CASSSGSSGGKTQYF
TGTGCCAGCAGCTCCGGTTCCAGCGGGGGGAAGACCCAGTACTTC
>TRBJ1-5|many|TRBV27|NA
CASSHEGYNQPQHF
TGTGCCAGCAGCCACGAGGGATACAATCAGCCCCAGCATTTT
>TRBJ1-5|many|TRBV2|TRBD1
CASSDPRGPNQPQHF
TGTGCCAGCAGTGACCCCAGGGGGCCTAATCAGCCCCAGCATTTT
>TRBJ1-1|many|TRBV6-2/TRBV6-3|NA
CASSPPGMAHGAFF
TGTGCCAGCAGTCCGCCGGGCATGGCCCATGGGGCTTTCTTT
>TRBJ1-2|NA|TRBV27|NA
CASSPGLANYGYTF
TGTGCCAGCAGTCCGGGACTGGCTAACTATGGCTACACCTTC
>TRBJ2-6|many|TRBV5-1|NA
CASSPYTGFGANVLTF
TGCGCCAGCAGCCCTTATACAGGGTTCGGGGCCAACGTCCTGACTTTC
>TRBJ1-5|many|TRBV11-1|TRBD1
CASSLSSGTGFGKPQHF
TGTGCCAGCAGCTTATCATCCGGGACAGGGTTTGGGAAGCCCCAGCATTTT
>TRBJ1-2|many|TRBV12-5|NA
CASGFLYGYTF
TGTGCTAGTGGTTTCCTCTATGGCTACACCTTC